This T cell receptor (beta chain) is from a study of cytomegalovirus exposure and HLA in healthy donors. Turning to the study itself: The same platform was used for the 130 or so validation repertoires and the roughly 600 first-cohort repertoires, a later analysis reported.

Concerning this clone itself: Its antigen is not identified.

These donors were members of the approximately 110-subject validation cohort, a group separate from the approximately 670-subject first cohort. Germline-derived CDR1 and CDR2 are MNHEY and SVGAGI. With 5 bases clipped from V and 4 bases from J, the junction kept 8 bases outside the gene matches. There are 14 residues in the CDR3. Notes on the study in general: Specificity for CMV antigens was confirmed in vitro for a few of the CMV-associated chains.

The assay was immunoSEQ multiplex PCR, and TCRdb's table has in-frame clones only and misses some. The sample holds about 71,000 clones; approximately 94% are singletons and the top ten take approximately 0.93%. Sequencing input: PBMCs. This TCR came from a young woman in good health and CMV-seronegative. The gene calls are TRBV6-5 and TRBJ2-7; 7 nucleotides line up with TRBD2. The chain's CDR3 is CASSTTSATYEQYF. The CDR3 DNA reads TGTGCCAGCAGTACCACTAGCGCCACTTACGAGCAGTACTTC.